These 25 T cell receptor beta chains were all obtained from the same sample, sequenced in a study of early T cells in non-severe SARS-CoV-2 infection. TCRdb re-derived calls from the 5' RACE reads in MiXCR, one entry per CDR3 protein. Of roughly 58,000 distinct CDR3 sequences listed, about 5.9% are singletons. The sample consisted of whole blood. The receptors shown here come from an adult who was a healthcare worker with PCR-confirmed SARS-CoV-2 infection or an uninfected control (not recorded which).

This clonotype has at least ten counts. The chain joins TRBV28 to TRBJ2-7, with TRBD1 identical over 9 bases. CDR3 length: 15 amino acids. V trimming: 4 bases; J trimming: 6 bases; junction bases outside the gene matches: 10. Germline lookup yields CDR1 MDHEN and CDR2 SYDVKM. DNA of the CDR3: TGTGCCAGCAGTTCCGGGGCGACAGGGGGGTCCGAGCAGTACTTC. As protein: CASSSGATGGSEQYF.

This clonotype was seen at least ten times. CDR3 sequence: CASSARLDQETQYF. The CDR3 DNA is TGTGCCAGCAGCGCCCGACTAGACCAAGAGACCCAGTACTTC. The V and J genes are TRBV11-3 and TRBJ2-5; a weak D match, TRBD2 (6 bases). From germline, CDR1 is SGHNT and CDR2 YENEEA. The length of the CDR3 is 14 residues. V lost 5 bases and J lost 0, with 10 bases in between.

This clonotype was counted only a few times. This sequence joins TRBV5-1 and TRBJ2-1; 10 positions agree with TRBD1. Trimming removed 7 bases from V and 8 bases from J; junction bases left unmatched: 15. The CDR3 runs to 16 residues. Germline values: CDR1 SGHRS, CDR2 YFSETQ. This CDR3 is CASDDDGTGDRDEQFF. For the CDR3, the DNA is TGCGCCAGCGACGATGACGGGACAGGGGACCGCGATGAGCAGTTCTTC.

The chain links TRBV11-1 to TRBJ2-2; D is undetermined. V lost 5 bases and J 9 bases, leaving 16 bases between the germline ends. Per the germline V gene, CDR1 is SGHAT and CDR2 is FQDESV (reference sequence). The CDR3 loop spans 14 amino acids. The CDR3, as DNA: TGTGCCAGCAGCCCCCGGACCGGCCGCCGGGAGCTGTTTTTT. It codes for CASSPRTGRRELFF.

The chain links TRBV11-3 to TRBJ2-1; D might be TRBD1 (6 bases). This CDR3 has 15 amino acids. Looked up from germline, CDR1 is SGHNT and CDR2 is YENEEA. The germline V and J ends were trimmed by 3 bases and 5 bases, with 14 bases remaining between them. CDR3 in amino acids: CASSFLGGPNNEQFF. The CDR3 region has the DNA TGTGCCAGCAGCTTCTTAGGGGGTCCAAACAATGAGCAGTTCTTC. Full variable domain (rest looked up from reference TRBV11-3 and TRBJ2-1): EAGVVQSPRYKIIEKKQPVAFWCNPISGHNTLYWYLQNLGQGPELLIRYENEEAVDDSQLPKDRFSAERLKGVDSTLKIQPAELGDSAVYLCASSFLGGPNNEQFFGPGTRLTVL.

This clonotype has a handful of counts. This rearrangement joins TRBV4-3 to TRBJ2-7; D is tentatively TRBD1 or TRBD2 (6 bases each). The V and J ends lost 0 bases and 3 bases respectively, with 24 bases between them. From germline, CDR1 is LGHNA and CDR2 YSLEER. This CDR3 comprises 19 residues. The CDR3 nucleotides read TGCGCCAGCAGCCAAGATTGGAGCTCGGGGGCCGGTCAGGGCTACGAGCAGTACTTC. Translated, it gives CASSQDWSSGAGQGYEQYF.

The chain uses TRBV2 and TRBJ2-5, with 9 bases fitting TRBD2. Germline assignment: CDR1 SNHLY and CDR2 FYNNEI. V lost 6 bases, J lost 2 bases, and 7 bases stayed unmatched. CDR3 length: 15 amino acids. CDR3 DNA sequence: TGTGCCAGCAGCGCTCGCCTAGCGGGGCAAGAGACCCAGTACTTC. It encodes CASSARLAGQETQYF.

There are a few counts of this clonotype. The CDR3 loop is CASGRQGAGETQYF. The CDR3 coding sequence is TGTGCTAGTGGACGACAGGGGGCGGGAGAGACCCAGTACTTC. The chain has TRBV12-5 and TRBJ2-5; 10 nucleotides align to TRBD1. The germline V gene encodes CDR1 LGHNT and CDR2 FRNRAP. This CDR3 is built from 14 residues. The junction had 5 bases not matched to a gene; V was cut back by 6 bases and J by 4 bases.

This clonotype was detected ten times or more. V gene TRBV30 combines with J gene TRBJ1-6; D not resolved. V shed 5 bases and J shed 0 bases, with 14 bases lying between them. The CDR3 contains 16 residues. Germline V gene sequence: CDR1 GTSNPN, CDR2 SVGIG (reference sequence). The CDR3 loop is CAWELKKNSYNSPLHF. The CDR3 DNA reads as TGTGCCTGGGAACTAAAGAAAAACTCCTATAATTCACCCCTCCACTTT.

This chain joins TRBV28 and TRBJ1-5; D possibly corresponds to TRBD1 (5 bases). The V gene's germline CDR1 is MDHEN and CDR2 SYDVKM. The ends were cut back, 5 bases at V and 6 bases at J, with 8 bases in the middle. CDR3 length: 12 amino acids. Written as DNA, the CDR3 is TGTGCCAGCAGTCTAGGGGCTCAGCCCCAGCATTTT. Translating it yields CASSLGAQPQHF. Variable domain in full (rest from reference TRBV28 and TRBJ1-5): DVKVTQSSRYLVKRTGEKVFLECVQDMDHENMFWYRQDPGLGLRLIYFSYDVKMKEKGDIPEGYSVSREKKERFSLILESASTNQTSMYLCASSLGAQPQHFGDGTRLSIL.

This clonotype was observed a handful of times. This chain joins TRBV6-4 and TRBJ2-3; D assignment may be TRBD1 or TRBD2 (7 bases each). Trimming took off 3 bases at V and 3 bases at J, with 19 bases between the two ends. Germline CDR1 is MRHNA and CDR2 is SNTAGT. The CDR3 spans 17 residues. The CDR3 nucleotides are TGTGCCAGCAGTGAAGAACCCAGGGGGGGAGGTACAGATACGCAGTATTTT. Translation: CASSEEPRGGGTDTQYF.

This clonotype was seen many times. The chain links TRBV20-1 to TRBJ2-1, with 9 bases matching TRBD2. The CDR3 is 16 residues long. The germline CDR1 and CDR2 sequences are DFQATT and SNEGSKA (reference sequence). Trimming cost V 0 bases and J 3 bases; bases outside gene matches: 6. The CDR3 reads CSAREFVAGDYNEQFF. The CDR3 coding sequence is TGCAGTGCTAGAGAGTTTGTAGCGGGGGACTACAATGAGCAGTTCTTC.

This clonotype was counted at least ten times. This sequence joins TRBV6-1 and TRBJ2-2; D possibly corresponds to TRBD2 (6 bases). Germline V lookup: CDR1 MNHNS, CDR2 SASEGT. V shed 8 bases and J shed 3 bases, with 13 bases lying between them. This CDR3 comprises 14 residues. CDR3 sequence (DNA): TGTGCCAGCGTCCGGAGGGCGGACACCGGGGAGCTGTTTTTT. This codes for CASVRRADTGELFF.

The table lists this clonotype with many counts. The chain joins TRBV7-9 to TRBJ1-2; 9 bases fit TRBD1. The CDR3 sequence is 16 residues long. V gave up 3 bases and J gave up 9 bases; unmatched junction bases: 14. Germline values: CDR1 SEHNR, CDR2 FQNEAQ (reference sequence). CDR3 in DNA: TGTGCCAGCAGCTTGACCGGGACAGGGACCACTAAAAGCTACACCTTC. As protein: CASSLTGTGTTKSYTF.

This rearrangement joins TRBV7-9 to TRBJ1-4; maybe TRBD1 (5 bases). CDR3 size: 16 residues. Between the trimmed V and J ends, which lost 5 bases and 4 bases, there was a span of 17 bases. From germline, CDR1 is SEHNR and CDR2 FQNEAQ (reference sequence). CDR3: CASSKRAGTDNEKLFF. For the CDR3, the DNA is TGTGCCAGCAGCAAAAGAGCCGGGACGGATAATGAAAAACTGTTTTTT.

This clonotype has a count of ten or more. V is TRBV28 and J is TRBJ1-6, with D perhaps TRBD1 (6 bases). CDR1 is MDHEN and CDR2 is SYDVKM in the germline V gene. The CDR3 is 14 residues long. V lost 1 base, J lost 10 bases, and 11 bases lay in between. The CDR3 reads CASSLFGGGSPLHF. The CDR3 nucleotides read TGTGCCAGCAGTTTATTTGGGGGCGGGTCACCCCTCCACTTT.

The genes are TRBV4-3 and TRBJ2-6, with D uncertain. The V end was cut by 4 bases, the J end by 0 bases, with 13 bases between. Per germline, CDR1 LGHNA and CDR2 YSLEER. The length of the CDR3 is 17 residues. The CDR3 is CASSPRADNSGANVLTF. CDR3 sequence (DNA): TGCGCCAGCAGCCCTAGGGCTGACAACTCTGGGGCCAACGTCCTGACTTTC.

Many counts were recorded for this clonotype. This sequence joins TRBV5-1 and TRBJ2-1; TRBD1 or TRBD2 may be the D gene (6 bases each). CDR1 is SGHRS, CDR2 YFSETQ, per germline. Trimming removed 4 bases from V and 7 bases from J, with 18 bases in between. CDR3 size: 15 residues. CDR3 protein: CASSPPSGGGNEQFF. CDR3 in DNA: TGCGCCAGCAGCCCCCCGTCCGGAGGGGGGAATGAGCAGTTCTTC.

The sample holds many counts of this clonotype. The V and J genes are TRBV20-1 and TRBJ2-5; 12 bases map to TRBD2. The germline V gene has CDR1 DFQATT and CDR2 SNEGSKA (reference sequence). The CDR3 length is 16 residues. With V trimmed by 6 bases and J by 5 bases, 13 bases remained unmatched. The DNA for the CDR3 is TGCAGTGCGATTTGGCTAGCGGGGGGGCCTCCGGAGACCCAGTACTTC. It encodes CSAIWLAGGPPETQYF.

Comments on this clonotype: One end of the junction varies from germline; a read error may be responsible. This chain connects TRBV7-7 to TRBJ1-1; perhaps TRBD1 as D (5 bases). Germline-derived CDR1 and CDR2 are SSHAT and FNYEAQ (reference sequence). The CDR3 extends over 13 amino acids. CDR3 loop: CASSLGVGTEAFF. In DNA form, the CDR3 reads TGTGCTAGCAGCTTAGGGGTCGGCACTGAAGCTTTCTTT.

The CDR3 sequence is CASKPTPQGAGELFF. The CDR3, as DNA: TGTGCCAGCAAACCAACTCCACAGGGAGCCGGGGAGCTGTTTTTT. V usage is TRBV7-9 and J usage is TRBJ2-2; tentatively, D is TRBD1 (6 bases). CDR3 length: 15 amino acids. CDR1 and CDR2 (germline): SEHNR, FQNEAQ (reference sequence). The ends were cut back, 7 bases at V and 6 bases at J, with 18 bases in the middle.

The chain is built from TRBV7-2 and TRBJ2-5; D perhaps matches TRBD2 (6 bases). Trimming stripped 4 bases from V and 5 bases from J, with 14 bases between. The CDR3 runs to 14 residues. Germline V CDR1 and CDR2: SGHTA, FQGNSA. CDR3: CASSSSSAAETQYF. For the CDR3, the DNA is TGTGCCAGCAGCTCATCTAGCGCGGCGGAGACCCAGTACTTC.

This clonotype occurred a few times. V and J are TRBV7-8 and TRBJ2-3; possibly TRBD2 for D (6 bases). Deletions cut 5 bases from V and 0 bases from J, with 15 bases between. This CDR3 comprises 16 residues. CDR1 is SGHVS and CDR2 is FQNEAQ in the germline V gene. The CDR3 spells CASSPGRGVSTDTQYF. CDR3 DNA sequence: TGTGCCAGCAGCCCCGGCCGCGGGGTAAGCACAGATACGCAGTATTTT.

At least ten counts were recorded for this clonotype. This chain links TRBV9 with TRBJ1-2, with D tentatively TRBD1 (5 bases). This CDR3 has 13 residues. Germline V gives CDR1 SGDLS, CDR2 YYNGEE. The ends were cut back, 5 bases at V and 7 bases at J, with 15 bases in the middle. The CDR3 DNA reads TGTGCCAGCAGTCTCCCCGGGACGGCTGGCTACACCTTC. Its translation: CASSLPGTAGYTF.

This clonotype was counted many times. The V gene is TRBV7-2, the J gene TRBJ2-3; no definite D call. The length of the CDR3 is 14 residues. Between the trimmed V and J ends, which lost 5 bases and 0 bases, there was a span of 9 bases. Per the germline V gene, CDR1 is SGHTA and CDR2 is FQGNSA. CDR3 amino acids: CASSLDASTDTQYF. In DNA, the CDR3 is TGTGCCAGCAGCCTCGATGCTAGCACAGATACGCAGTATTTT.